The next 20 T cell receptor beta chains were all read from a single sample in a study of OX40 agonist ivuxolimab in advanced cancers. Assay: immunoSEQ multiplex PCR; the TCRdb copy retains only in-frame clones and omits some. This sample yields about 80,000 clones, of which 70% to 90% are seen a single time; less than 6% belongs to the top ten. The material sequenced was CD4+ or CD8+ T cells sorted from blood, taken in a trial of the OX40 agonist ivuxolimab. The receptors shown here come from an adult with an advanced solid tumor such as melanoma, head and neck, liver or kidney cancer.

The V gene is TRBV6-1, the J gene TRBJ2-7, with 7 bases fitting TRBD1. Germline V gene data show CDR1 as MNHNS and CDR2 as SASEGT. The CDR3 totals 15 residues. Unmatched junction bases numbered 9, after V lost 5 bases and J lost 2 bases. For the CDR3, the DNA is TGTGCCAGCAGTAGGGACAGCGACCGGACCTACGAGCAGTACTTC. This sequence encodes CASSRDSDRTYEQYF.

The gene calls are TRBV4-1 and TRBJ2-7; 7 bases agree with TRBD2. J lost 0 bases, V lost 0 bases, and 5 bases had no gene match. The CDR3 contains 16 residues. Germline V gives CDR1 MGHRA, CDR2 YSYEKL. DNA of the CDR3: TGCGCCAGCAGCCAAGAGGGGGGGAGCAACTCCTACGAGCAGTACTTC. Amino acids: CASSQEGGSNSYEQYF.

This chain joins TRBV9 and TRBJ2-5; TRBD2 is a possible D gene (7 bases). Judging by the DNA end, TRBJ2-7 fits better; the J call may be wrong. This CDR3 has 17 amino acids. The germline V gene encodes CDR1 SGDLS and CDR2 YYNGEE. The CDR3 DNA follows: TGTGCCAGCAGCTTGAGACCCCTAACGGGGGGCCCCTACGAGCAGTACTTC. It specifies CASSLRPLTGGPYEQYF.

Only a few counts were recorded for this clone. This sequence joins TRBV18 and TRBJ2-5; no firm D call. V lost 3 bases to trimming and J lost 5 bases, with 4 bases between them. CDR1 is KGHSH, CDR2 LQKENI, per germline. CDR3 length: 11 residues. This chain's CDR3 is CASSPDETQYF. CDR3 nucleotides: TGTGCCAGCTCACCGGACGAGACCCAGTACTTC.

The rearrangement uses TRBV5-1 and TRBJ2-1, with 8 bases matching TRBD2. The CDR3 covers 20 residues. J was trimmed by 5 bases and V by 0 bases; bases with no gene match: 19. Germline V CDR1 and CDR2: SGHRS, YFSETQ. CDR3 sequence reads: CASSLATYGLAHPADNEQFF. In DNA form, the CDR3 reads TGCGCCAGCAGCTTGGCGACGTATGGACTAGCTCATCCTGCCGACAATGAGCAGTTCTTC.

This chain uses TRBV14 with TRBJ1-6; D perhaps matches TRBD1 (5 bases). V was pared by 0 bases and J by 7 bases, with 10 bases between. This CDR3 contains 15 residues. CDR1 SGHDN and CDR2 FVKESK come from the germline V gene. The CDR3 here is CASSQDGGTNSPLHF. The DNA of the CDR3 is TGTGCCAGCAGCCAAGATGGAGGGACCAATTCACCCCTCCACTTT.

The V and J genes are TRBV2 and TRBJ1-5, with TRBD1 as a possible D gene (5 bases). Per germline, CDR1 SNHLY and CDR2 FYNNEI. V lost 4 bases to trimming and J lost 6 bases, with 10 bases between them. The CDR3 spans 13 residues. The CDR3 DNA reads TGTGCCAGCAGTGTGAGGGGAGGTCAGCCCCAGCATTTT. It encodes CASSVRGGQPQHF. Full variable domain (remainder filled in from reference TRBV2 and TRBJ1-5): EPEVTQTPSHQVTQMGQEVILRCVPISNHLYFYWYRQILGQKVEFLVSFYNNEISEKSEIFDDQFSVERPDGSNFTLKIRSTKLEDSAMYFCASSVRGGQPQHFGDGTRLSIL.

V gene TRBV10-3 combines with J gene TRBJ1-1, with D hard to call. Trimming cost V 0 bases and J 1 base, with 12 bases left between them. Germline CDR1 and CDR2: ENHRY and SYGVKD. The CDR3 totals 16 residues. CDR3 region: CAISESGPRTNTEAFF. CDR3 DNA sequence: TGTGCCATCAGTGAGTCAGGGCCACGGACGAACACTGAAGCTTTCTTT.

For the CDR3, the DNA is TGTGCCAGCAGCTTCGGGATACAGAACACTGAAGCTTTCTTT. It specifies CASSFGIQNTEAFF. This sequence joins TRBV5-6 and TRBJ1-1, with D unclear. The germline V and J ends were trimmed by 2 bases and 1 base, with 9 bases remaining between them. The germline V gene has CDR1 SGHDT and CDR2 YYEEEE. The CDR3 covers 14 residues. Together with reference TRBV5-6 and TRBJ1-1, the CDR3 gives the full variable domain: DAGVTQSPTHLIKTRGQQVTLRCSPKSGHDTVSWYQQALGQGPQFIFQYYEEEERQRGNFPDRFSGHQFPNYSSELNVNALLLGDSALYLCASSFGIQNTEAFFGQGTRLTVV.

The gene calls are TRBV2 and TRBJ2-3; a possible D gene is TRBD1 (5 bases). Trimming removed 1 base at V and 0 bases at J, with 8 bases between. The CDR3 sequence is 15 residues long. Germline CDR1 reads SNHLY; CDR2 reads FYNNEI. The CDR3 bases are TGTGCCAGCAGTGAAGGGCAGGGTAGCACAGATACGCAGTATTTT. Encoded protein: CASSEGQGSTDTQYF. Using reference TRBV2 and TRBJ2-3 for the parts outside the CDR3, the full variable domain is EPEVTQTPSHQVTQMGQEVILRCVPISNHLYFYWYRQILGQKVEFLVSFYNNEISEKSEIFDDQFSVERPDGSNFTLKIRSTKLEDSAMYFCASSEGQGSTDTQYFGPGTRLTVL.

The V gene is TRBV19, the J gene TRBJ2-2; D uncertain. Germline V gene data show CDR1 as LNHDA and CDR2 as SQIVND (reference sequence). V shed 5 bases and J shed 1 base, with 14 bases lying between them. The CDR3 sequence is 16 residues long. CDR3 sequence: CASSPTVAGNTGELFF. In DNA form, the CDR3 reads TGTGCCAGTAGTCCCACCGTCGCCGGGAACACCGGGGAGCTGTTTTTT.

In DNA form, the CDR3 reads TGTGCCAGCTCACCGGGACAGGGGGGTGATGGCTACACCTTC. Protein product: CASSPGQGGDGYTF. The chain carries TRBV18 and TRBJ1-2; 11 positions match TRBD1. The CDR3 covers 14 residues. Germline CDR1 is KGHSH and CDR2 is LQKENI. The V gene end was trimmed by 3 bases and the J gene end by 6 bases; junction bases not matched to a gene: 3.

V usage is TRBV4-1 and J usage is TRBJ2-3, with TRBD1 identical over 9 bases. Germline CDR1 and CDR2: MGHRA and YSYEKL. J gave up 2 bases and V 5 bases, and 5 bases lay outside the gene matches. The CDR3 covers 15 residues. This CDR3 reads CASSVGQGFTDTQYF. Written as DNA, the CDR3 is TGCGCCAGCAGCGTTGGACAGGGGTTCACAGATACGCAGTATTTT.

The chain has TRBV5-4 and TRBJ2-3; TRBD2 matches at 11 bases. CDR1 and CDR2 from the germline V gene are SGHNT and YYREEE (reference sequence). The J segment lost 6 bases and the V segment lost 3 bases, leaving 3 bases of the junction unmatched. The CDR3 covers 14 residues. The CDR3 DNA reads TGTGCCAGCAGCTCCCGGACTAGCGGGGATACGCAGTATTTT. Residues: CASSSRTSGDTQYF. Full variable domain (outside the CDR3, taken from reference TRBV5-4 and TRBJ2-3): ETGVTQSPTHLIKTRGQQVTLRCSSQSGHNTVSWYQQALGQGPQFIFQYYREEENGRGNFPPRFSGLQFPNYSSELNVNALELDDSALYLCASSSRTSGDTQYFGPGTRLTVL.

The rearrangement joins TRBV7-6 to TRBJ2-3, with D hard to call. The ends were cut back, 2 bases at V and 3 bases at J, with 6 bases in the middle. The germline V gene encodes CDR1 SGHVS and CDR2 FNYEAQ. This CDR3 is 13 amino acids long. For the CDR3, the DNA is TGTGCCAGCAGCTTAAGTGGGACAGATACGCAGTATTTT. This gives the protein CASSLSGTDTQYF.

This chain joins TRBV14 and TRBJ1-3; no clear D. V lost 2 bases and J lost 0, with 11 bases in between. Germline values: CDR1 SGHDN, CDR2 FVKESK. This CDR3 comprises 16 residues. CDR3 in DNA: TGTGCCAGCAGCCAAAAACACCTTACCTCTGGAAACACCATATATTTT. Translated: CASSQKHLTSGNTIYF.

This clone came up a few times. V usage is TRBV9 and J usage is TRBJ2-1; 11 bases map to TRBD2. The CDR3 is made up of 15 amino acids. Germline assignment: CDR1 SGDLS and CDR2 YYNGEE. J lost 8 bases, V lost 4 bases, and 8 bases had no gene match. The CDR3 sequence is CASSQASGGRDEQFF. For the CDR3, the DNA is TGTGCCAGCAGCCAAGCTAGCGGGGGGCGAGATGAGCAGTTCTTC.

This CDR3 reads CASRTGAYTEAFF. CDR3 in DNA: TGTGCCAGCAGGACAGGGGCCTACACTGAAGCTTTCTTT. The genes are TRBV6-1 and TRBJ1-1, with 8 bases aligning to TRBD1. Germline V gene lookup returns CDR1 MNHNS and CDR2 SASEGT. V gave up 6 bases and J gave up 3 bases; unmatched junction bases: 3. This CDR3 spans 13 amino acids.

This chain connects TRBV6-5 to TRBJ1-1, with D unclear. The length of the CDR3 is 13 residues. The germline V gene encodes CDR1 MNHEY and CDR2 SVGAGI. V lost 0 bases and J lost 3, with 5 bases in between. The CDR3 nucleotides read TGTGCCAGCAGTTACTCAGGATACACTGAAGCTTTCTTT. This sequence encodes CASSYSGYTEAFF.

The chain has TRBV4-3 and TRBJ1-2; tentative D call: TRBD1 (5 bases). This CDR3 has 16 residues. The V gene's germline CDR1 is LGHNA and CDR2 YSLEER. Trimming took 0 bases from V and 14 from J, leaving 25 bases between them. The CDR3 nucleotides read TGCGCCAGCAGCCAAGACCGGGGCATGGGAGACGGCCGGAAGACCTTC. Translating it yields CASSQDRGMGDGRKTF.